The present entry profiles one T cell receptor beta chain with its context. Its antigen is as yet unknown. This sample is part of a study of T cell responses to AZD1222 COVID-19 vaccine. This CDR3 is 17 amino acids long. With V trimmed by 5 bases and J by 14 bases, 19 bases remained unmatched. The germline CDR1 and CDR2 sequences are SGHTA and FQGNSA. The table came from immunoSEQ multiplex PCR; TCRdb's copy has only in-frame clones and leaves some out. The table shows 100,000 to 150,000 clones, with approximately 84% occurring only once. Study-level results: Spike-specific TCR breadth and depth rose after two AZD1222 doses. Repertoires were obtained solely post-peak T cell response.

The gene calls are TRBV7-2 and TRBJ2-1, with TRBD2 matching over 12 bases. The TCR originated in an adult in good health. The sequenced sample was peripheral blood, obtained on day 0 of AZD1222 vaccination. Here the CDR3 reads CASSIPLAGGPWYSKFF. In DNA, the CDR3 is TGTGCCAGCAGCATACCCCTAGCGGGGGGGCCATGGTACTCGAAGTTCTTC.